This T cell receptor (beta chain) was recovered during a study of T cell changes during pregnancy in multiple sclerosis. This clone appeared a single time. The method was immunoSEQ multiplex PCR; TCRdb's version includes in-frame clones alone and lacks a portion of them. The data show under 85,000 clones, just over 90% seen once. The sequence was collected from a female donor with multiple sclerosis, enrolled in a pregnancy study. This material consisted of CD4+ T cells from peripheral blood mononuclear cells, taken before pregnancy.

In nucleotides, the CDR3 is TGTGCCAGAAGCTCGAAGGCGGGTCCAAGCTCCTACGAGCAGTACTTC. The encoded protein is CARSSKAGPSSYEQYF. The chain links TRBV5-3 to TRBJ2-7, with a tentative D call TRBD2 (5 bases). TRBV5-3 falls under the ORF class, with uncertain function. V was clipped by 3 bases and J by 0 bases, with 16 bases between them. This CDR3 has 16 amino acids.